This T cell receptor beta chain was captured in a study of quantifying T cell responses using KT2 cells. Study-level background: Reverse transcription used primers in the TCR alpha and beta constant regions.

Known numbers of the T cell clone KT2 were added to PBMC. Each cDNA got a UMI-containing oligo ligated at its 3' end. An equimolar mix of RC1.1 and RC1.2 primed the beta chain across TRBC1 and TRBC2. TCRdb called the UMI-ligation and nested PCR reads again in MiXCR, with one record for every CDR3 protein. The table includes tens of thousands of distinct CDR3 sequences, 10% to 15% detected once. This clonotype was picked up many times. V dropped 1 base and J dropped 7 bases, with 19 bases sitting between them. This CDR3 comprises 16 residues. Germline V gene sequence: CDR1 SGHRS, CDR2 YFSETQ. Sequenced input: PBMCs spiked with cells of the T cell clone KT2. This receptor was taken from a human donor. This rearrangement joins TRBV5-1 to TRBJ2-3; D gene uncertain. CDR3: CASSLRSDPARNTQYF. Here the CDR3 DNA reads TGCGCCAGCAGCTTGAGGTCGGACCCTGCACGGAATACGCAGTATTTT.